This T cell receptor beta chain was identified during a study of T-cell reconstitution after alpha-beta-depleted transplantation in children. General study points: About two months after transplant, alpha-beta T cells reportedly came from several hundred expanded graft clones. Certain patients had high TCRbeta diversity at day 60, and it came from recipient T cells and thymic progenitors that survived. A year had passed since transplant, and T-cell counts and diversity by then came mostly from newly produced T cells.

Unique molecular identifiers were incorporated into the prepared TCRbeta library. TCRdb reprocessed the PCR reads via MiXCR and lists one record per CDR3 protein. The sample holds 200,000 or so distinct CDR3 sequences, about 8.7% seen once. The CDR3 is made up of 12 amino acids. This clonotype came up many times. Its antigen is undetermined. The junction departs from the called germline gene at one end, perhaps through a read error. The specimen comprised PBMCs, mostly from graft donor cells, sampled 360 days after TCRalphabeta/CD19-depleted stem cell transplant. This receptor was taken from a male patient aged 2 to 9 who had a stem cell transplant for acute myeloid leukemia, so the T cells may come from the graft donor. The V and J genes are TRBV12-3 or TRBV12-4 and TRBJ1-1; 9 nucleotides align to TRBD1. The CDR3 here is CASSPSRGQGIF. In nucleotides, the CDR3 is TGTGCCAGCAGTCCCTCTCGGGGACAGGGTATCTTT.